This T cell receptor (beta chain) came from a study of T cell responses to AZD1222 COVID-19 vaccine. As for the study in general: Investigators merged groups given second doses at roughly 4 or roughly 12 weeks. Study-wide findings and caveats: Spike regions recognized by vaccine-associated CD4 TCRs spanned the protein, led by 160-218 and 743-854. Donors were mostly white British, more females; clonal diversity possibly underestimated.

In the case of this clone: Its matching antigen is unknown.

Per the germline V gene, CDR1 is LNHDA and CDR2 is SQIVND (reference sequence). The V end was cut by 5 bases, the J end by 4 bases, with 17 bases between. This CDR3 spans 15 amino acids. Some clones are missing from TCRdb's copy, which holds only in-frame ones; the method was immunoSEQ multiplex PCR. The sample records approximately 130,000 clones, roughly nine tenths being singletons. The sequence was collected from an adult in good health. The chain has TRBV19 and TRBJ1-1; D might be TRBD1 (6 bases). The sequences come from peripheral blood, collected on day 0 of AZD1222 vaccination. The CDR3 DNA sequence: TGTGCCAGTAGTGACTACAGGGAGGGAACCACTGAAGCTTTCTTT. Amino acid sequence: CASSDYREGTTEAFF.